Listed below are T cell receptor beta chains from one sample, sequenced in a study of cytomegalovirus exposure and HLA in healthy donors. The assay was immunoSEQ multiplex PCR, and TCRdb's table has in-frame clones only and misses some. The data contain fewer than 200,000 clones, roughly 84% of them singletons. The sample consisted of PBMCs. The receptors were gathered from a girl aged 2 to 10 in good health and CMV-seropositive. Each CDR3 is given with its conserved first and last residue. Each record gives: D gene, V gene, clone size, J gene, CDR3 DNA, CDR3 protein. The D gene is left open where the match is weak. Not every row has a clone size; where given, it reads once, few, many or a size class.

D gene: NA; V gene: TRBV27; clone size: NA; J gene: TRBJ2-7; CDR3 DNA: TGTGCCAGCAGTTTTGTCCCGGGCGAGCAGTACTTC; CDR3 protein: CASSFVPGEQYF
D gene: TRBD2; V gene: TRBV11-3; clone size: NA; J gene: TRBJ2-3; CDR3 DNA: TGTGCCAGCAGCTTAGCCGGGAGGGCCCTGACAGATACGCAGTATTTT; CDR3 protein: CASSLAGRALTDTQYF
D gene: TRBD1; V gene: TRBV28; clone size: NA; J gene: TRBJ1-5; CDR3 DNA: TGTGCCAGCAGTTTCCCCGACAGGGTTGGCCAGCCCCAGCATTTT; CDR3 protein: CASSFPDRVGQPQHF
D gene: TRBD1; V gene: TRBV11-2; clone size: NA; J gene: TRBJ1-3; CDR3 DNA: TGTGCCAGCAGCTTGGACAGGGTCGGAAACACCATATATTTT; CDR3 protein: CASSLDRVGNTIYF
D gene: NA; V gene: TRBV30; clone size: NA; J gene: TRBJ2-1; CDR3 DNA: TGTGCCTGGTCTCAGGGGACCTCCTACAATGAGCAGTTCTTC; CDR3 protein: CAWSQGTSYNEQFF
D gene: NA; V gene: TRBV18; clone size: NA; J gene: TRBJ2-1; CDR3 DNA: TGTGCCAGCTCACCACCGATCGGGGGCTCCTACAATGAGCAGTTCTTC; CDR3 protein: CASSPPIGGSYNEQFF
D gene: NA; V gene: TRBV5-1; clone size: NA; J gene: TRBJ1-1; CDR3 DNA: TGCGCCAGCAGCGTGGACAGGAACACTGAAGCTTTCTTT; CDR3 protein: CASSVDRNTEAFF
D gene: NA; V gene: TRBV5-1; clone size: few; J gene: TRBJ2-3; CDR3 DNA: TGCGCCAGCAGCTTGGGAGCGCCGACAGATACGCAGTATTTT; CDR3 protein: CASSLGAPTDTQYF
D gene: TRBD2; V gene: TRBV27; clone size: once; J gene: TRBJ2-7; CDR3 DNA: TGTGCCAGCAGTTCAGAGACTAGCGGGATCTCCTACGAGCAGTACTTC; CDR3 protein: CASSSETSGISYEQYF
D gene: TRBD2; V gene: TRBV4-1; clone size: NA; J gene: TRBJ2-3; CDR3 DNA: TGCGCCAGCAGCCGACTAGCGGGGGGGCCTGCAGATACGCAGTATTTT; CDR3 protein: CASSRLAGGPADTQYF
D gene: TRBD1; V gene: TRBV5-6; clone size: NA; J gene: TRBJ2-1; CDR3 DNA: TGTGCCAGCAGCCTACAGGGGGCCACTTACAATGAGCAGTTCTTC; CDR3 protein: CASSLQGATYNEQFF
D gene: TRBD2; V gene: TRBV6-4; clone size: NA; J gene: TRBJ2-7; CDR3 DNA: TGTGCCAGCAGTACCGGGACTAGCGGTAACTACGAGCAGTACTTC; CDR3 protein: CASSTGTSGNYEQYF
D gene: TRBD1; V gene: TRBV6-5; clone size: few; J gene: TRBJ1-1; CDR3 DNA: TGTGCCAGCAGTTACGGGGACAGGATGAACACTGAAGCTTTCTTT; CDR3 protein: CASSYGDRMNTEAFF
D gene: NA; V gene: TRBV2; clone size: NA; J gene: TRBJ1-2; CDR3 DNA: TGTGCCAGCAAGGGAGGGGTGGACTATGGCTACACCTTC; CDR3 protein: CASKGGVDYGYTF
D gene: TRBD1; V gene: TRBV6-1; clone size: NA; J gene: TRBJ1-6; CDR3 DNA: TGTGCCAGCAGTGAAGCAGGGGGCCTTAATTCACCCCTCCACTTT; CDR3 protein: CASSEAGGLNSPLHF
D gene: NA; V gene: TRBV15; clone size: NA; J gene: TRBJ1-5; CDR3 DNA: TGTGCCACCAGCAGAGACTACTTCGGGGATCGCAATCAGCCCCAGCATTTT; CDR3 protein: CATSRDYFGDRNQPQHF
D gene: NA; V gene: TRBV11-2; clone size: few; J gene: TRBJ1-5; CDR3 DNA: TGTGCCAGCAGCTTTACGGGAGGGGCCAATCAGCCCCAGCATTTT; CDR3 protein: CASSFTGGANQPQHF
D gene: TRBD1; V gene: TRBV2; clone size: NA; J gene: TRBJ2-2; CDR3 DNA: TGTGCCAGCAGCACAGGGGGCGCGGCCGGGGAGCTGTTTTTT; CDR3 protein: CASSTGGAAGELFF
D gene: TRBD1; V gene: TRBV5-1; clone size: NA; J gene: TRBJ2-7; CDR3 DNA: TGCGCCAGCAGCTTAGGACAGGGCCGAACCTACGAGCAGTACTTC; CDR3 protein: CASSLGQGRTYEQYF
D gene: NA; V gene: TRBV2; clone size: few; J gene: TRBJ1-4; CDR3 DNA: TGTGCCAGCAGACAGGGCCAAAATGAAAAACTGTTTTTT; CDR3 protein: CASRQGQNEKLFF
D gene: NA; V gene: TRBV28; clone size: NA; J gene: TRBJ1-1; CDR3 DNA: TGTGCCAGCAGCCGGGGGGGGAACACTGAAGCTTTCTTT; CDR3 protein: CASSRGGNTEAFF
D gene: TRBD1; V gene: TRBV11-2; clone size: NA; J gene: TRBJ1-4; CDR3 DNA: TGTGCCAGCAGCTTAGACCGCGGGGACAGGAGGGGTGAAAAACTGTTTTTT; CDR3 protein: CASSLDRGDRRGEKLFF
D gene: NA; V gene: TRBV4-1; clone size: NA; J gene: TRBJ1-4; CDR3 DNA: TGCGCCAGCAGCCGGACAGCAACTAATGAAAAACTGTTTTTT; CDR3 protein: CASSRTATNEKLFF
D gene: NA; V gene: TRBV27; clone size: NA; J gene: TRBJ2-7; CDR3 DNA: TGTGCCAGCAGTTTATACCCCTACACGGGAGCCAGCGACGAGCAGTACTTC; CDR3 protein: CASSLYPYTGASDEQYF
D gene: NA; V gene: TRBV6-4; clone size: NA; J gene: TRBJ2-7; CDR3 DNA: TGTGCCAGCAGTGACTCGAAACAGTACGAGCAGTACTTC; CDR3 protein: CASSDSKQYEQYF
D gene: NA; V gene: TRBV29-1; clone size: NA; J gene: TRBJ2-4; CDR3 DNA: TGCAGCTTCTTGAGCGAAGATGTAGCCAAAAACATTCAGTACTTC; CDR3 protein: CSFLSEDVAKNIQYF
D gene: TRBD1; V gene: TRBV5-1; clone size: NA; J gene: TRBJ1-1; CDR3 DNA: TGCGCCAGCAGCACCGGGACAGCAGCTGAAGCTTTCTTT; CDR3 protein: CASSTGTAAEAFF
D gene: TRBD1; V gene: TRBV9; clone size: once; J gene: TRBJ1-2; CDR3 DNA: TGTGCCAGCAGCGTAGGGACAGGGGGCGCATATGGCTACACCTTC; CDR3 protein: CASSVGTGGAYGYTF
D gene: TRBD1; V gene: TRBV6-5; clone size: NA; J gene: TRBJ2-5; CDR3 DNA: TGTGCCAGCAGTCCGGGACAGGGGTCGGGAGAGACCCAGTACTTC; CDR3 protein: CASSPGQGSGETQYF
D gene: NA; V gene: TRBV10-3; clone size: NA; J gene: TRBJ2-6; CDR3 DNA: TGTGCCAGCTGCCACCGAGGATCAGGGGCCAACGTCCTGACTTTC; CDR3 protein: CASCHRGSGANVLTF
D gene: NA; V gene: TRBV4-1; clone size: NA; J gene: TRBJ1-2; CDR3 DNA: TGCGCCAGCAGCCCGGCCGAGGGCTACGGCTACACCTTC; CDR3 protein: CASSPAEGYGYTF
D gene: TRBD1; V gene: TRBV5-1; clone size: NA; J gene: TRBJ1-5; CDR3 DNA: TGCGCCAGCAGCTCTGGGACAGACGATCAGCCCCAGCATTTT; CDR3 protein: CASSSGTDDQPQHF
D gene: TRBD2; V gene: TRBV2; clone size: NA; J gene: TRBJ2-7; CDR3 DNA: TGTGCCAGCAGTGGGCGTGGGACTAGCGTCTACGAGCAGTACTTC; CDR3 protein: CASSGRGTSVYEQYF
D gene: NA; V gene: TRBV18; clone size: NA; J gene: TRBJ2-6; CDR3 DNA: TGTGCCAGCTCACCACTATCGAACAGGGTGACAGGGGCCAACGTCCTGACTTTC; CDR3 protein: CASSPLSNRVTGANVLTF
D gene: NA; V gene: TRBV6-1; clone size: few; J gene: TRBJ1-1; CDR3 DNA: TGTGCCAGCAGTATCCTGATCGGGGTTCCCACTGAAGCTTTCTTT; CDR3 protein: CASSILIGVPTEAFF
D gene: NA; V gene: TRBV5-1; clone size: NA; J gene: TRBJ1-4; CDR3 DNA: TGCGCCAGCAGCCAGTGGCGGGGCACTAATGAAAAACTGTTTTTT; CDR3 protein: CASSQWRGTNEKLFF
D gene: NA; V gene: TRBV30; clone size: NA; J gene: TRBJ1-1; CDR3 DNA: TGTGCCTGGACCGGCGTCGCAGGGAACACTGAAGCTTTCTTT; CDR3 protein: CAWTGVAGNTEAFF
D gene: TRBD2; V gene: TRBV2; clone size: once; J gene: TRBJ2-3; CDR3 DNA: TGTGCCAGCAGTGGCCGGGGGGGGGTCACAGATACGCAGTATTTT; CDR3 protein: CASSGRGGVTDTQYF
D gene: NA; V gene: TRBV29-1; clone size: few; J gene: TRBJ1-5; CDR3 DNA: TGCAGCGTTGCCCCGGGAAGTGGTCAGCCCCAGCATTTT; CDR3 protein: CSVAPGSGQPQHF
D gene: NA; V gene: TRBV18; clone size: NA; J gene: TRBJ2-3; CDR3 DNA: TGTGCCAGCTCACCAGGCAGGGGATTCACAGATACGCAGTATTTT; CDR3 protein: CASSPGRGFTDTQYF
D gene: NA; V gene: TRBV4-1; clone size: once; J gene: TRBJ1-3; CDR3 DNA: TGCGCCAGCAGCCGCGACAGACTCTCTGGAAACACCATATATTTT; CDR3 protein: CASSRDRLSGNTIYF
D gene: NA; V gene: TRBV5-4; clone size: NA; J gene: TRBJ2-1; CDR3 DNA: TGTGCCAGCAGCTCCATCTCCTACAATGAGCAGTTCTTC; CDR3 protein: CASSSISYNEQFF
D gene: TRBD2; V gene: TRBV6-1; clone size: NA; J gene: TRBJ2-6; CDR3 DNA: TGTGCCAGCAGTGCAATTTCATGGGGAGGGAACTCTGGGGCCAACGTCCTGACTTTC; CDR3 protein: CASSAISWGGNSGANVLTF
D gene: TRBD2; V gene: TRBV27; clone size: NA; J gene: TRBJ2-1; CDR3 DNA: TGTGCCAGCAGTCCGTCGACTAGCGGGGGCTATGAGCAGTTCTTC; CDR3 protein: CASSPSTSGGYEQFF
D gene: NA; V gene: TRBV15; clone size: NA; J gene: TRBJ1-1; CDR3 DNA: TGTGCCACCAGCAGAGATGGGGGGGGAAGTGAAGCTTTCTTT; CDR3 protein: CATSRDGGGSEAFF
D gene: NA; V gene: TRBV4-1; clone size: NA; J gene: TRBJ2-3; CDR3 DNA: TGCGCCAGCAGCCAAGAGGCAGGCACAGATACGCAGTATTTT; CDR3 protein: CASSQEAGTDTQYF
D gene: NA; V gene: TRBV6-5; clone size: NA; J gene: TRBJ2-7; CDR3 DNA: TGTGCCACTCGGGGAACCCGCGGATACGAGCAGTACTTC; CDR3 protein: CATRGTRGYEQYF
D gene: NA; V gene: TRBV6-5; clone size: NA; J gene: TRBJ1-1; CDR3 DNA: TGTGCCAGCAGACGTCGGGTGATCGGGGACACTGAAGCTTTCTTT; CDR3 protein: CASRRRVIGDTEAFF
D gene: NA; V gene: TRBV5-1; clone size: NA; J gene: TRBJ2-5; CDR3 DNA: TGCGCCAGCAGCTTGCGAAGCGGGCAAGAGACCCAGTACTTC; CDR3 protein: CASSLRSGQETQYF
D gene: TRBD1; V gene: TRBV7-3; clone size: once; J gene: TRBJ1-1; CDR3 DNA: TGTGCCAGCAGCCACTCCGGGACAGGGATAAAAGCTTTCTTT; CDR3 protein: CASSHSGTGIKAFF
D gene: TRBD2; V gene: TRBV5-1; clone size: NA; J gene: TRBJ2-7; CDR3 DNA: TGCGCCAGCAGCTCACGACTAGCGGGGGGTTCCTACGAGCAGTACTTC; CDR3 protein: CASSSRLAGGSYEQYF
D gene: NA; V gene: TRBV4-1; clone size: NA; J gene: TRBJ2-1; CDR3 DNA: TGCGCCAGCAGCCAAGTCGGGACTCTACTATACAATGAGCAGTTCTTC; CDR3 protein: CASSQVGTLLYNEQFF
D gene: NA; V gene: TRBV21-1; clone size: NA; J gene: TRBJ2-1; CDR3 DNA: TGTGCCAGCAGCAAACCAAGGGAGGGAGGGTCCAACAATGAGCAGTTCTTC; CDR3 protein: CASSKPREGGSNNEQFF
D gene: TRBD1; V gene: TRBV27; clone size: few; J gene: TRBJ1-4; CDR3 DNA: TGTGCCAGCAGTAGGGACAGGGGGCTTCTGAATGAAAAACTGTTTTTT; CDR3 protein: CASSRDRGLLNEKLFF
D gene: NA; V gene: TRBV6-1; clone size: NA; J gene: TRBJ1-4; CDR3 DNA: TGTGCCAGCAGGGGAAGGTCAGGGGATTGGGAAAAACTGTTTTTT; CDR3 protein: CASRGRSGDWEKLFF
D gene: NA; V gene: TRBV9; clone size: NA; J gene: TRBJ2-7; CDR3 DNA: TGTGCCAGCAGCGTATTAGCGGACTCCTACGAGCAGTACTTC; CDR3 protein: CASSVLADSYEQYF
D gene: TRBD1; V gene: TRBV5-6; clone size: NA; J gene: TRBJ1-4; CDR3 DNA: TGTGCCAGCAGCGTACCAGGGACAGGGTATGAAAAACTGTTTTTT; CDR3 protein: CASSVPGTGYEKLFF